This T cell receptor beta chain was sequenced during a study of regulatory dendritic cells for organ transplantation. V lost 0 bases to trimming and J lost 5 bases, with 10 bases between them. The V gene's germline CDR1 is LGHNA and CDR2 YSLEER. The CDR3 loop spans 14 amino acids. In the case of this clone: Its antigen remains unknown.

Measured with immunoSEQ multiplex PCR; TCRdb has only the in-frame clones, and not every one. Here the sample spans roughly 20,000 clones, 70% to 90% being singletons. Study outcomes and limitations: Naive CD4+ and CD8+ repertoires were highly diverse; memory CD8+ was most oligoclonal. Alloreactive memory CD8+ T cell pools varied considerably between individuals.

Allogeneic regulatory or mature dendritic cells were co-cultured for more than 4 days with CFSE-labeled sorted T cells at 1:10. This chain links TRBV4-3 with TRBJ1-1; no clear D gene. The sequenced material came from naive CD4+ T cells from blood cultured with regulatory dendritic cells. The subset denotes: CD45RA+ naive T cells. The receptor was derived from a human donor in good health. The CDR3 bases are TGCGCCAGCAGCCAAGATGTAGGCGTGACTGAAGCTTTCTTT. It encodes CASSQDVGVTEAFF.